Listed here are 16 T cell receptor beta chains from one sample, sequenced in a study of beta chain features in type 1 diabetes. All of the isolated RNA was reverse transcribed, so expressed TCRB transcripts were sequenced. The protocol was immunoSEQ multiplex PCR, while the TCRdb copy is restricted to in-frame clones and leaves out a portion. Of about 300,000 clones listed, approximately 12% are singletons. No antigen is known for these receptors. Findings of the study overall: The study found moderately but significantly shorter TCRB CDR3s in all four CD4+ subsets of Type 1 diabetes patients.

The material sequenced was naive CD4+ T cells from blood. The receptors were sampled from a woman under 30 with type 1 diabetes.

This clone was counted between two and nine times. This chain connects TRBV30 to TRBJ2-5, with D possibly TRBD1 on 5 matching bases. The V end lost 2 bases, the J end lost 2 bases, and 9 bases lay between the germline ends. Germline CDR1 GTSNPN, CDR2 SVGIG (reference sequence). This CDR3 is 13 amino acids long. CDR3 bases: TGTGCCTGGAGTCCACAGGCTCAAGAGACCCAGTACTTC. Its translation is CAWSPQAQETQYF.

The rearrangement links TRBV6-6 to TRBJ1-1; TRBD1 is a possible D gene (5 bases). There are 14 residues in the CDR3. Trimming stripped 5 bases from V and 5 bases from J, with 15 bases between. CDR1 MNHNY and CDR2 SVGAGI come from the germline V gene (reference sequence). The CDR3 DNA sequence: TGTGCCAGCAGTCGGACTGCCGGGGGTACTGAAGCTTTCTTT. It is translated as CASSRTAGGTEAFF.

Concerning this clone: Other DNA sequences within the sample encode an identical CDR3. The CDR3 bases are TGTGCCAGCAGCTTGGGACATAGCTCTGGGGCCAACGTCCTGACTTTC. Protein product: CASSLGHSSGANVLTF. This chain connects TRBV5-4 to TRBJ2-6; no reliable D call. CDR1 SGHNT and CDR2 YYREEE come from the germline V gene (reference sequence). Trimming stripped 0 bases from V and 0 bases from J, with 7 bases between. CDR3 size: 16 residues.

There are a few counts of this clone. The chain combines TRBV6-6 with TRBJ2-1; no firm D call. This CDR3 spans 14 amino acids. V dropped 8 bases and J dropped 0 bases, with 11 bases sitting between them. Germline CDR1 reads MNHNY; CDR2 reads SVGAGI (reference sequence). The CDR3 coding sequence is TGTGCCAGCGGGCGATCTGACTCCTACAATGAGCAGTTCTTC. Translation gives CASGRSDSYNEQFF.

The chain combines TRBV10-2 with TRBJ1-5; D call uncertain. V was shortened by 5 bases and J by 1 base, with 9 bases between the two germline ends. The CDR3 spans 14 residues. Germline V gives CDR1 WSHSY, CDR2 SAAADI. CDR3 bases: TGCGCCAGCAGTCTCCAGTGGAGCAATCAGCCCCAGCATTTT. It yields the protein CASSLQWSNQPQHF.

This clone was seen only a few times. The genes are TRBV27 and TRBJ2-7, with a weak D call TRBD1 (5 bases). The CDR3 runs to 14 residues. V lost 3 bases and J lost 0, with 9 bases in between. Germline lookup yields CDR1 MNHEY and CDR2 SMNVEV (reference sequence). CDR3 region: CASSFQGSSYEQYF. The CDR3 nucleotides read TGTGCCAGCAGTTTTCAGGGCAGCTCCTACGAGCAGTACTTC.

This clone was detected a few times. CDR3 residues: CASSTRQGSNEKLFF. In nucleotides, the CDR3 is TGCGCCAGCAGCACTCGACAGGGGAGTAATGAAAAACTGTTTTTT. The chain couples TRBV4-3 to TRBJ1-4, with TRBD1 matching 8 bases. Germline CDR1 LGHNA, CDR2 YSLEER. This CDR3 contains 15 residues. The trim removed 5 bases at V and 4 bases at J, leaving 6 bases unmatched.

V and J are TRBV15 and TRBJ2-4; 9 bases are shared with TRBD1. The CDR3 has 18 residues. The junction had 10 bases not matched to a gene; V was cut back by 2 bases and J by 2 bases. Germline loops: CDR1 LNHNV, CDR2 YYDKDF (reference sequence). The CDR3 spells CATSRRRDRARPKNIQYF. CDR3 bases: TGTGCCACCAGCAGACGCCGGGACAGGGCTCGTCCCAAAAACATTCAGTACTTC.

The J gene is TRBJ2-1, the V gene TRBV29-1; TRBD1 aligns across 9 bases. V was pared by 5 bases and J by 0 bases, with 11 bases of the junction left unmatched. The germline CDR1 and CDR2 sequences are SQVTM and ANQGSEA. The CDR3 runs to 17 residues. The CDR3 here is CSVQGQGYRRSYNEQFF. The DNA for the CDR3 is TGCAGCGTTCAGGGACAGGGATATAGGCGCTCCTACAATGAGCAGTTCTTC.

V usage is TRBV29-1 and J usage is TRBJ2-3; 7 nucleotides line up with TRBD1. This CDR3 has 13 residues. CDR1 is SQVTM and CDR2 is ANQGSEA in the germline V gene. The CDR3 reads CTASGQFTDTQYF. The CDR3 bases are TGCACAGCTTCGGGACAGTTCACAGATACGCAGTATTTT.

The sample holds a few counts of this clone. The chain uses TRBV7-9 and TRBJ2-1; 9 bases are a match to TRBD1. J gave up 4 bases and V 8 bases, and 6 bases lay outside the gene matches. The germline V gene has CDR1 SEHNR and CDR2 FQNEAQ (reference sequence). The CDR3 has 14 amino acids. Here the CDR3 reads CASGRDRVYNEQFF. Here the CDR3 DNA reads TGTGCCAGCGGTCGGGACAGGGTTTACAATGAGCAGTTCTTC.

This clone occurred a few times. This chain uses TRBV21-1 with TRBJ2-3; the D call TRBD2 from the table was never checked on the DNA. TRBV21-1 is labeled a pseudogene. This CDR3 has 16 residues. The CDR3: CASSKGVESSPCAQYF. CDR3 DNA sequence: TGTGCCAGCAGCAAAGGGGTGGAGAGTAGCCCCTGTGCGCAGTATTTT.

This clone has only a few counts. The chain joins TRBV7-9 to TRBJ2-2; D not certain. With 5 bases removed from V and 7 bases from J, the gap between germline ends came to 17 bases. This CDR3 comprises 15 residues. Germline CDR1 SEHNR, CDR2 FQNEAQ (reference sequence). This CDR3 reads CASSPRDGLNGELFF. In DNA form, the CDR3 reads TGTGCCAGCAGCCCCCGTGATGGGCTCAACGGGGAGCTGTTTTTT. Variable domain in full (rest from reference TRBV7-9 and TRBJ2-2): DTGVSQNPRHKITKRGQNVTFRCDPISEHNRLYWYRQTLGQGPEFLTYFQNEAQLEKSRLLSDRFSAERPKGSFSTLEIQRTEQGDSAMYLCASSPRDGLNGELFFGEGSRLTVL.

The CDR3 nucleotides are TGTGCCAGCAGCTTACGGGCGGGAGGCCTTACCTACGAGCAGTACGTC. Amino acid sequence: CASSLRAGGLTYEQYV. The chain combines TRBV11-2 with TRBJ2-7; 8 bases are shared with TRBD2. Germline V gene sequence: CDR1 SGHAT, CDR2 FQNNGV. V dropped 2 bases and J dropped 2; count of bases not matched to a gene: 8. This CDR3 spans 16 amino acids.

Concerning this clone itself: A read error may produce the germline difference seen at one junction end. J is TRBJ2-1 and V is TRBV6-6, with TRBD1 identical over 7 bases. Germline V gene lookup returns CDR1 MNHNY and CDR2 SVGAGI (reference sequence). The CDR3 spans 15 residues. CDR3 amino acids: CASSYSTGDYSEQFF. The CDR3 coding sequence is TGTGCCAGCAGTTACTCTACAGGGGATTACAGTGAGCAGTTCTTC.

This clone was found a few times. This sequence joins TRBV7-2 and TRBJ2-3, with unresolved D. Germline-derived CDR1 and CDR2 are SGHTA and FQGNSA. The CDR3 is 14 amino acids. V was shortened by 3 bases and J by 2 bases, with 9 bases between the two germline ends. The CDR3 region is CASSFGPNTDTQYF. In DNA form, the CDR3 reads TGTGCCAGCAGCTTCGGTCCCAACACAGATACGCAGTATTTT.